The 23 T cell receptor beta chains below were found in one sample sequenced in a study of T cells in Graves' hyperthyroidism and ophthalmopathy (dated by TCRdb to the late 2010s). The method was multiplex PCR. The sample was run on an Illumina HiSeq 2000. TCR beta CDR3 regions were amplified from RNA transcripts. The TCR CDR3 was subjected to a first round of RT-PCR using the HTBI primer set and the Qiagen OneStep RT-PCR kit. TCRdb handled the public reads itself, with Q25 trimming in fastp and clone calling in MiXCR, and kept productive beta chains. Rows matching on CDR3 protein sequence are summarized as one entry with the most common DNA and genes. This sample has over 500,000 distinct CDR3 sequences in its table, and around 16% of those were observed once. Clones ranked in the top ten supply 25% to 35% of the sample. Sequenced material: blood. These receptors were taken from a woman aged 30 to 39 with Graves' ophthalmopathy.

This clonotype has a single count. One base away lies a much larger clone, so this may be a sequencing read error. DNA of the CDR3: TGTGCCAGCAGTTTATGGGGCCCCAGGTACAGGGGCAGTCAGCCCCAGCATTTT. The encoded protein is CASSLWGPRYRGSQPQHF. This chain links TRBV27 with TRBJ1-5, with 7 bases fitting TRBD1. The V gene end was trimmed by 1 base and the J gene end by 6 bases; junction bases not matched to a gene: 15. The germline CDR1 and CDR2 sequences are MNHEY and SMNVEV (reference sequence). CDR3 size: 18 residues.

The chain is built from TRBV20-1 and TRBJ2-1; weak D call: TRBD1 (6 bases). CDR1 is DFQATT, CDR2 SNEGSKA, per germline (reference sequence). The CDR3 loop spans 18 amino acids. With 0 bases removed from V and 0 bases from J, the gap between germline ends came to 18 bases. The CDR3, as DNA: TGCAGTGCTAGAGAACCCACCGGGACACTAAGCTCCTACAATGAGCAGTTCTTC. Its protein is CSAREPTGTLSSYNEQFF.

This clonotype has a handful of counts. The genes are TRBV19 and TRBJ2-2; TRBD2 matches at 8 bases. Germline assignment: CDR1 LNHDA and CDR2 SQIVND (reference sequence). J gave up 8 bases and V 5 bases, and 10 bases lay outside the gene matches. The CDR3 is 15 residues long. The CDR3 DNA reads as TGTGCCAGTAGTCCCCTTGGAGCGGGAGCTGGGGAGCTGTTTTTT. Its translation: CASSPLGAGAGELFF.

This clonotype has only a few counts. A read error is possible here, since a much larger clone lies one base away. The J gene is TRBJ1-1, the V gene TRBV20-1; 7 positions agree with TRBD1. The trim removed 2 bases at V and 4 bases at J, leaving 7 bases unmatched. The CDR3 runs to 14 residues. The germline CDR1 and CDR2 sequences are DFQATT and SNEGSKA (reference sequence). CDR3 amino acids: CSARITGASTEAFF. DNA for the CDR3: TGCAGTGCTAGAATAACAGGGGCGAGCACTGAAGCTTTCTTT.

Worth noting for this clonotype: A much more abundant neighbour one base away suggests this may be a read error. The chain links TRBV2 to TRBJ2-7; 8 nucleotides line up with TRBD2. Germline V gene data show CDR1 as SNHLY and CDR2 as FYNNEI. Trimming at V came to 7 bases and at J to 7 bases, leaving 12 bases not matched to a gene. There are 14 residues in the CDR3. CDR3 coding DNA: TGTGCCAGCAACCGGGAGGGTACCTACAATGAGCAGTACTTC. Translation: CASNREGTYNEQYF.

This clonotype was seen many times. Here the CDR3 reads CASSATADRDYGYTF. In DNA, the CDR3 is TGTGCCAGCAGCGCCACCGCGGACAGGGACTATGGCTACACCTTC. V gene TRBV6-1 combines with J gene TRBJ1-2; 8 bases match TRBD1. V shed 6 bases and J 3 bases; nucleotides not matched to a gene: 9. CDR1 is MNHNS, CDR2 SASEGT, per germline. There are 15 residues in the CDR3.

The chain has TRBV4-1 and TRBJ2-7, with D perhaps matching TRBD1 (6 bases). The V end was cut by 1 base, the J end by 2 bases, with 9 bases between. The germline gives CDR1 MGHRA, CDR2 YSYEKL. The CDR3 is made up of 14 amino acids. This CDR3 reads CASSQAGTTYEQYF. For the CDR3, the DNA is TGCGCCAGCAGCCAAGCCGGGACAACCTACGAGCAGTACTTC.

This clonotype was seen at least ten times. This chain connects TRBV13 to TRBJ1-2; no clear D. The V gene lost 0 bases and the J gene lost 2 bases, with 16 bases spanning the gap. Germline assignment: CDR1 PRHDT and CDR2 FYEKMQ (reference sequence). CDR3 length: 17 amino acids. As DNA, the CDR3 is TGTGCCAGCAGCTTAGGGACCAACTACCCCCGAAACTATGGCTACACCTTC. It codes for CASSLGTNYPRNYGYTF. The full variable domain, in which reference TRBV13 and TRBJ1-2 provide the parts outside the CDR3, is AAGVIQSPRHLIKEKRETATLKCYPIPRHDTVYWYQQGPGQDPQFLISFYEKMQSDKGSIPDRFSAQQFSDYHSELNMSSLELGDSALYFCASSLGTNYPRNYGYTFGSGTRLTVV.

This rearrangement joins TRBV6-2 or TRBV6-3 to TRBJ1-6, with 9 bases matching TRBD1. Germline V gene sequence: CDR1 MNHEY, CDR2 SVGEGT. Trimming took 4 bases from V and 8 from J; bases not matched to a gene: 3. The CDR3 extends over 14 amino acids. The CDR3 DNA is TGTGCCAGCAGTTCCGGGACAGGGCATTCACCCCTCCACTTT. It specifies CASSSGTGHSPLHF.

The CDR3 coding sequence is TGTGCCAGCACCAACCCTACAGGGGGCACAGATACGCAGTATTTT. It specifies CASTNPTGGTDTQYF. This chain uses TRBV7-2 with TRBJ2-3, with 7 positions matching TRBD1. Unmatched junction bases numbered 8, after V lost 7 bases and J lost 1 base. The CDR3 is made up of 15 amino acids. Germline values: CDR1 SGHTA, CDR2 FQGNSA.

The chain uses TRBV5-1 and TRBJ2-2; D unclear. Trimming stripped 0 bases from V and 5 bases from J, with 8 bases between. This CDR3 contains 14 residues. Germline V gene sequence: CDR1 SGHRS, CDR2 YFSETQ. The CDR3 nucleotides are TGCGCCAGCAGCTTGGACAGTGATACCGGGGAGCTGTTTTTT. Its translation: CASSLDSDTGELFF.

This clonotype turned up a few times. V is TRBV5-6 and J is TRBJ2-1; 9 nucleotides match TRBD2. The CDR3 has 18 residues. The V and J ends lost 5 bases and 0 bases, in that order; junction bases with no gene match: 12. Germline CDR1 reads SGHDT; CDR2 reads YYEEEE. This chain's CDR3 is CASSYSRLAESSYNEQFF. In nucleotides, the CDR3 is TGTGCCAGCAGTTACTCCCGACTAGCGGAGAGCTCCTACAATGAGCAGTTCTTC. Drawing the rest from reference TRBV5-6 and TRBJ2-1, the complete variable domain is DAGVTQSPTHLIKTRGQQVTLRCSPKSGHDTVSWYQQALGQGPQFIFQYYEEEERQRGNFPDRFSGHQFPNYSSELNVNALLLGDSALYLCASSYSRLAESSYNEQFFGPGTRLTVL.

At least ten counts were recorded for this clonotype. The CDR3 is CASSWTGIDTQYF. CDR3 sequence (DNA): TGTGCCAGCAGCTGGACAGGGATCGATACGCAGTATTTT. V usage is TRBV5-6 and J usage is TRBJ2-3, with 8 bases aligning to TRBD1. Germline V gene sequence: CDR1 SGHDT, CDR2 YYEEEE. The trim removed 3 bases at V and 6 bases at J, leaving 3 bases unmatched. The CDR3 extends over 13 amino acids. The full variable domain, rest sourced from reference TRBV5-6 and TRBJ2-3, is DAGVTQSPTHLIKTRGQQVTLRCSPKSGHDTVSWYQQALGQGPQFIFQYYEEEERQRGNFPDRFSGHQFPNYSSELNVNALLLGDSALYLCASSWTGIDTQYFGPGTRLTVL.

Ten or more counts support this clonotype. The chain combines TRBV4-1 with TRBJ1-2; D is perhaps TRBD1 (6 bases). This CDR3 has 15 amino acids. The V gene's germline CDR1 is MGHRA and CDR2 YSYEKL. V was clipped by 0 bases and J by 6 bases, with 14 bases between them. CDR3 DNA: TGCGCCAGCAGCCAAGATACAGGGAACTGGGATGGCTACACCTTC. Translation: CASSQDTGNWDGYTF.

CDR3 in amino acids: CASSLRAGEAADTQYF. CDR3 DNA sequence: TGTGCCAGCAGTTTAAGAGCGGGAGAGGCGGCCGATACGCAGTATTTT. The chain joins TRBV12-3 or TRBV12-4 to TRBJ2-3; TRBD2 agrees at 8 bases. This CDR3 spans 16 amino acids. J was trimmed by 6 bases and V by 2 bases; bases with no gene match: 10.

This clonotype was seen at least ten times. The rearrangement links TRBV20-1 to TRBJ1-5; the D gene is possibly TRBD1 (6 bases). Germline CDR1 DFQATT, CDR2 SNEGSKA (reference sequence). V dropped 5 bases and J dropped 3 bases, with 14 bases sitting between them. This CDR3 spans 14 amino acids. CDR3 amino acids: CSARAGDNNQPQHF. The CDR3 region has the DNA TGCAGTGCTCGCGCAGGGGATAACAATCAGCCCCAGCATTTT.

This clonotype appeared a single time. This rearrangement joins TRBV12-3 or TRBV12-4 to TRBJ2-6, with D perhaps matching TRBD2 (5 bases). V was cut by 0 bases and J by 2 bases, with 8 bases left in between. The CDR3 spans 16 residues. The CDR3 region is CASSLAAGTGANVLTF. The CDR3 coding sequence is TGTGCCAGCAGTTTAGCCGCCGGGACTGGGGCCAACGTCCTGACTTTC.

The chain carries TRBV6-1 and TRBJ1-1; D gene uncertain. V was shortened by 5 bases and J by 6 bases, with 10 bases between the two germline ends. The CDR3 is made up of 12 amino acids. The germline V gene has CDR1 MNHNS and CDR2 SASEGT. CDR3 region: CASSTGMAEAFF. The CDR3 nucleotides read TGTGCCAGCAGTACCGGAATGGCTGAAGCTTTCTTT.

This clonotype has at least ten counts. The chain couples TRBV7-9 to TRBJ2-7, with 7 nucleotides matching TRBD1. Germline CDR1 SEHNR, CDR2 FQNEAQ (reference sequence). V was pared by 5 bases and J by 6 bases, with 16 bases of the junction left unmatched. This CDR3 comprises 16 residues. DNA for the CDR3: TGTGCCAGCAGCGTATGGGGCACGACAGGGAAGGGCGAGCAGTACTTC. The encoded protein is CASSVWGTTGKGEQYF.

There are many counts of this clonotype. The rearrangement joins TRBV9 to TRBJ2-1; 9 positions agree with TRBD2. Per the germline V gene, CDR1 is SGDLS and CDR2 is YYNGEE. This CDR3 is built from 15 residues. Losses at the gene ends were 2 bases for V and 3 bases for J; bases not matched to a gene: 3. CDR3 DNA: TGTGCCAGCAGCGTCGGGACTAGCTTCTACAATGAGCAGTTCTTC. As protein: CASSVGTSFYNEQFF.

The gene calls are TRBV7-2 and TRBJ2-7; no clear D. The ends were cut back, 2 bases at V and 6 bases at J, with 14 bases in the middle. CDR3 size: 14 residues. Germline V gene lookup returns CDR1 SGHTA and CDR2 FQGNSA. CDR3 sequence: CASSLQAVLGEQYF. CDR3 sequence (DNA): TGTGCCAGCAGCTTACAGGCAGTGCTCGGCGAGCAGTACTTC.

This clonotype has more than one count but fewer than ten. The V and J genes are TRBV7-9 and TRBJ1-3; 11 nucleotides agree with TRBD1. From germline, CDR1 is SEHNR and CDR2 FQNEAQ (reference sequence). The V and J ends lost 4 bases and 0 bases, in that order; junction bases with no gene match: 5. This CDR3 comprises 17 residues. The CDR3 is CASSSWTGGFSGNTIYF. In DNA, the CDR3 is TGTGCCAGCAGCTCGTGGACAGGGGGCTTCTCTGGAAACACCATATATTTT.

This clonotype was seen repeatedly, ten times or more. J is TRBJ2-3 and V is TRBV7-2, with 11 bases fitting TRBD2. Germline trimming cut 4 bases from V and 5 bases from J; bases unmatched to any gene: 5. The CDR3 spans 15 residues. CDR1 and CDR2 (germline): SGHTA, FQGNSA. In nucleotides, the CDR3 is TGTGCCAGCAGCTCGACTAGCGGGATGGTAGATACGCAGTATTTT. Amino acid sequence: CASSSTSGMVDTQYF.